This TCR beta chain was observed in a study of regulatory dendritic cells for organ transplantation. As to this clone: Its antigen is unknown.

Method: immunoSEQ multiplex PCR; TCRdb's copy keeps in-frame clones and lacks some. This table holds 20,000 to 25,000 clones, about 80% found once. The CDR3 totals 13 residues. Trimming left V 1 base short and J 4 bases short, with 9 bases between. The germline V gene has CDR1 SGHRS and CDR2 YFSETQ. Naive CD45RA+ and memory CD45RO+ CD4+ or CD8+ T cells were FACS-sorted. General observations from the study: Regulatory dendritic cells appeared to expand memory CD8+ clones less than mature ones. The most alloreactive TCR clonotypes were found in resting memory CD8+ cells. Considerable individual heterogeneity was seen in alloreactive memory CD8+ T cells.

The receptor was isolated from a human donor in good health. The chain combines TRBV5-1 with TRBJ2-7; D might be TRBD1 (5 bases). Sequencing input: memory CD4+ T cells from blood. The subset here: CD45RO+ memory T cells. The CDR3 sequence is CASSLRAGYEQYF. DNA of the CDR3: TGCGCCAGCAGCTTGAGGGCAGGGTACGAGCAGTACTTC.